Below, 9 T cell receptor beta chains from the same sample are listed, as sequenced in a study of response to subunit inactivated influenza vaccine. MiXCR, run by TCRdb on the RT-PCR reads, gives a single entry per CDR3 protein. The top ten clones hold around 2% of a sample with hundreds of thousands of distinct CDR3 sequences, around 25% of them seen once. The specimen was CD4+ T cells sorted from PBMCs, collected 4 to 6 days after vaccination. The receptors originated from a man aged 45-60 years who received an inactivated influenza vaccine.

This clonotype was counted between two and nine times. The CDR3 loop is CATGGRLYEQYF. CDR3 coding DNA: TGTGCCACGGGGGGGAGATTATACGAGCAGTACTTC. The chain recombines TRBV6-6 with TRBJ2-7; TRBD2 aligns across 8 bases. This CDR3 contains 12 residues. Trimming cost V 10 bases and J 4 bases; bases outside gene matches: 6. CDR1 is MNHNY and CDR2 is SVGAGI in the germline V gene (reference sequence).

This clonotype was counted a single time. The gene calls are TRBV4-3 and TRBJ2-3; TRBD1 is a possible D gene (5 bases). The CDR3 runs to 15 residues. Trimming pared 3 bases from V and 4 bases from J, leaving 14 bases between. CDR1 and CDR2 (germline): LGHNA, YSLEER. The CDR3 bases are TGCGCCAGCAGCCAGTCCGTAGGGGTACCAGATACGCAGTATTTT. It is translated as CASSQSVGVPDTQYF.

In its sample, this clonotype was seen many times. The chain is built from TRBV11-2 and TRBJ2-2; D may be TRBD1 (5 bases). Between the trimmed V and J ends, which lost 5 bases and 3 bases, there was a span of 10 bases. CDR3 length: 14 amino acids. The germline V gene encodes CDR1 SGHAT and CDR2 FQNNGV. CDR3 loop: CASSRDRYTGELFF. CDR3 bases: TGTGCCAGCAGCCGAGACAGATACACCGGGGAGCTGTTTTTT.

This clonotype turned up a few times. The V call is TRBV4-2, the J call TRBJ2-5; 8 bases align to TRBD2. Germline V gives CDR1 LGHNA, CDR2 YNFKEQ. The CDR3 length is 18 residues. With V trimmed by 0 bases and J by 2 bases, 11 bases remained unmatched. DNA of the CDR3: TGTGCCAGCAGCCAAGATTCGAATGCGGGAGGACGACAAGAGACCCAGTACTTC. It encodes CASSQDSNAGGRQETQYF.

V and J are TRBV5-5 and TRBJ2-7; 12 nucleotides match TRBD2. The CDR3 length is 16 residues. The germline V gene has CDR1 SGHKS and CDR2 YYEKEE (reference sequence). V trimming: 6 bases; J trimming: 1 base; junction bases outside the gene matches: 8. CDR3 loop: CASILRLAGVSYEQYF. The DNA for the CDR3 is TGTGCCAGCATCCTCAGACTAGCGGGAGTGTCCTACGAGCAGTACTTC.

V usage is TRBV7-6 and J usage is TRBJ1-1; tentative D call: TRBD1 (5 bases). Germline V gene sequence: CDR1 SGHVS, CDR2 FNYEAQ. CDR3 length: 18 amino acids. Trimming pared 1 base from V and 0 bases from J, leaving 18 bases between. CDR3 protein: CASSLVRGPMSMNTEAFF. The DNA for the CDR3 is TGTGCCAGCAGCTTAGTTAGGGGCCCGATGAGCATGAACACTGAAGCTTTCTTT.

The V call is TRBV10-3, the J call TRBJ2-1; D possibly matches TRBD1 or TRBD2 (5 bases each). The CDR3 totals 17 residues. Deletions cut 3 bases from V and 8 bases from J, with 23 bases between. Germline CDR1 ENHRY, CDR2 SYGVKD. DNA of the CDR3: TGTGCCATCAGTGATAAGAGTTCGCCGGGGCGAGGGGATGAGCAGTTCTTC. It encodes CAISDKSSPGRGDEQFF.

In its sample, this clonotype was seen a few times. The CDR3 DNA is TGTGCCAGCCGGGACAGGTGGGATCAGCCCCAGCATTTT. Its translation is CASRDRWDQPQHF. The gene calls are TRBV12-3 or TRBV12-4 and TRBJ1-5; TRBD1 aligns across 8 bases. V trimming: 8 bases; J trimming: 5 bases; junction bases outside the gene matches: 5. CDR3 length equals 13 residues.

The chain is built from TRBV5-1 and TRBJ2-7; the match to TRBD1 covers 7 bases. Germline loops: CDR1 SGHRS, CDR2 YFSETQ. This CDR3 region has 14 residues. J gave up 2 bases and V 5 bases, and 7 bases lay outside the gene matches. The CDR3 protein is CASRLGTEPYEQYF. CDR3 bases: TGCGCCAGCAGACTCGGGACAGAACCCTACGAGCAGTACTTC.